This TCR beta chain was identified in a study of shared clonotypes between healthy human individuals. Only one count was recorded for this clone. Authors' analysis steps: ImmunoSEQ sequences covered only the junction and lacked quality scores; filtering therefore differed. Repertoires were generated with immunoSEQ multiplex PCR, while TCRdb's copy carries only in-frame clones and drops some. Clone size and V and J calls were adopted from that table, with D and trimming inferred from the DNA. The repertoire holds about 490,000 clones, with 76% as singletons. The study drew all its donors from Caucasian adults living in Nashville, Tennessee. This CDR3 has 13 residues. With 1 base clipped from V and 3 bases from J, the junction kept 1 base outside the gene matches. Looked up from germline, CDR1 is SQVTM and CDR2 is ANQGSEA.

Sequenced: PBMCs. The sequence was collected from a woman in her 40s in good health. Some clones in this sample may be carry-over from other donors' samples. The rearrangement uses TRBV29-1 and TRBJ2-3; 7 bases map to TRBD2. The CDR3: CSVEGGGTDTQYF. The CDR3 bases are TGCAGCGTTGAAGGGGGAGGGACAGATACGCAGTATTTT.